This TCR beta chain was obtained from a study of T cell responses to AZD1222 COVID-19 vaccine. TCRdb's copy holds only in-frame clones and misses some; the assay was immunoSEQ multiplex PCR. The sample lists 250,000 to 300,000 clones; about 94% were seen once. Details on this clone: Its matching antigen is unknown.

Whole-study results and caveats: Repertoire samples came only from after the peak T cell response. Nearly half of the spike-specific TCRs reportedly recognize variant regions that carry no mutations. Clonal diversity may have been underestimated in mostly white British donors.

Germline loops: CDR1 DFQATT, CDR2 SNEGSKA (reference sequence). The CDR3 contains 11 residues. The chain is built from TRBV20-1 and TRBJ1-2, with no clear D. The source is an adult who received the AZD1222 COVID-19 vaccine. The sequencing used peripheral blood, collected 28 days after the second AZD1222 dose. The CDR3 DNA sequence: TGCAGCACCGCCGCGAACTATGGCTACACCTTC. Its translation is CSTAANYGYTF.